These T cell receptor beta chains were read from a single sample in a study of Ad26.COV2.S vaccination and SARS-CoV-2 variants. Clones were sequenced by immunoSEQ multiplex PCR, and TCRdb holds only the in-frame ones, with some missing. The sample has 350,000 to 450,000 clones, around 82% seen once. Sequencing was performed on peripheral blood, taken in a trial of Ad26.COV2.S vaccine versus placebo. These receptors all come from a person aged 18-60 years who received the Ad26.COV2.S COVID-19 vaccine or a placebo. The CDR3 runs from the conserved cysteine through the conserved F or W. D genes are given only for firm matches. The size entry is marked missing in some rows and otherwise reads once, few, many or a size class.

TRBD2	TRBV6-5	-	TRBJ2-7	CASRWTSGSSYEQYF	TGTGCCAGCAGGTGGACTAGCGGGAGCTCCTACGAGCAGTACTTC
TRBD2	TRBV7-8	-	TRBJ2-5	CASSLGGGTPGTQYF	TGTGCCAGCAGCTTAGGGGGGGGGACTCCGGGGACCCAGTACTTC
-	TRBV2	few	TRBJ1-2	CASSDGRGGYTF	TGTGCCAGCAGTGACGGCAGGGGAGGCTACACCTTC
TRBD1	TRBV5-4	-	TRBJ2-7	CASQGASSYEQYF	TGTGCCAGTCAGGGGGCGAGCTCCTACGAGCAGTACTTC
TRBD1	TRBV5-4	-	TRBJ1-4	CASSTDRGEKLFF	TGTGCCAGCAGTACCGACAGGGGGGAGAAACTGTTTTTT
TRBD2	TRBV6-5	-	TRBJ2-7	CASSYSRTGGEQYF	TGTGCCAGCAGTTACTCTCGCACGGGAGGCGAGCAGTACTTC
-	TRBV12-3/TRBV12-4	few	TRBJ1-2	CASSTDYGYTF	TGTGCCAGCAGCACTGACTATGGCTACACCTTC
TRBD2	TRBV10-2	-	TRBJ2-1	CASSWGRVYNEQFF	TGCGCCAGCTCGTGGGGGAGGGTGTACAATGAGCAGTTCTTC
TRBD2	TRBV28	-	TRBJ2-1	CASSEAGATYNEQFF	TGTGCCAGCAGCGAAGCGGGGGCCACCTACAATGAGCAGTTCTTC
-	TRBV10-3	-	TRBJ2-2	CAISDGQGGHTGELFF	TGTGCCATCAGTGACGGGCAGGGGGGACACACCGGGGAGCTGTTTTTT
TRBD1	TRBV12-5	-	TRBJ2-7	CASGLGQGLYEQYF	TGTGCTAGTGGTTTGGGACAGGGGTTATACGAGCAGTACTTC
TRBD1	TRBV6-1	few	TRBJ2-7	CASSLDRARGWEQYF	TGTGCCAGCAGCCTTGACAGGGCCCGGGGATGGGAGCAGTACTTC
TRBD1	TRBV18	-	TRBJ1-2	CASTTARTGGGYGYTF	TGTGCCAGCACTACGGCCCGGACAGGGGGAGGCTATGGCTACACCTTC
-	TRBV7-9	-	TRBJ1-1	CASSFRGERGRAGLGAFF	TGTGCCAGCAGCTTTCGGGGAGAGCGGGGCAGGGCAGGCCTGGGAGCTTTCTTT
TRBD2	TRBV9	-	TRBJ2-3	CASSANGGSRLTDTQYF	TGTGCCAGCAGCGCTAACGGGGGGTCTCGTCTGACAGATACGCAGTATTTT
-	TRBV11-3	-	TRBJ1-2	CASTARGTILCNYGYTF	TGTGCCAGCACTGCAAGGGGGACCATTCTATGCAACTATGGCTACACCTTC
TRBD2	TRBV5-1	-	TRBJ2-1	CASTELAGAYNEQFF	TGCGCCAGCACTGAACTAGCGGGAGCCTACAATGAGCAGTTCTTC
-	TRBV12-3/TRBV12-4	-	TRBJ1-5	CASGRDDQPQHF	TGTGCCAGCGGGAGGGACGATCAGCCCCAGCATTTT
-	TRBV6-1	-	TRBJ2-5	CASSELGRAETQYF	TGTGCCAGCAGTGAGTTAGGCAGGGCAGAGACCCAGTACTTC
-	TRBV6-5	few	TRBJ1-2	CASSPGAFTNYGYTF	TGTGCCAGCAGCCCCGGGGCATTTACTAACTATGGCTACACCTTC
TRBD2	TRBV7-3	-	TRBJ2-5	CASAPGLRETQYF	TGTGCCAGCGCTCCGGGACTACGAGAGACCCAGTACTTC
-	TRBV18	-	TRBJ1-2	CASSPDSLGGYTF	TGTGCCAGCTCACCTGACTCCCTTGGGGGCTACACCTTC
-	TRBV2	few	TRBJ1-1	CASSDLLDIEAFF	TGTGCCAGCAGTGATCTTTTGGACATTGAAGCTTTCTTT
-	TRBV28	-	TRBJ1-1	CASSLTGTEAFF	TGTGCCAGCAGTTTAACAGGGACTGAAGCTTTCTTT
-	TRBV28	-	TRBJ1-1	CASSLAQGGNTEAFF	TGTGCCAGCAGTTTAGCCCAGGGAGGGAACACTGAAGCTTTCTTT
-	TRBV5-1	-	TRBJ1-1	CASRSLEDTEAFF	TGCGCCAGCAGGAGTTTAGAGGACACTGAAGCTTTCTTT
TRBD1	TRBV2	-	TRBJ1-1	CASSEARTGMGLNTEAFF	TGTGCCAGCAGTGAAGCTCGGACAGGGATGGGACTGAACACTGAAGCTTTCTTT
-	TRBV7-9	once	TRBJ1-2	CASSMWTNYGYTF	TGTGCCAGCAGCATGTGGACCAACTATGGCTACACCTTC
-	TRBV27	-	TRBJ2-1	CASSLVGWEQFF	TGTGCCAGCAGTTTAGTGGGTTGGGAGCAGTTCTTC
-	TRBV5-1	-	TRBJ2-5	CASSLQQGARETQYF	TGCGCCAGCAGCCTGCAACAGGGTGCAAGAGAGACCCAGTACTTC
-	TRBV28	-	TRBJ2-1	CASSEAGGRDNEQFF	TGTGCCAGCAGTGAGGCAGGGGGGAGGGACAATGAGCAGTTCTTC
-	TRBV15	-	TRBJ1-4	CATSRGGATNEKLFF	TGTGCCACCAGTAGGGGGGGGGCAACTAATGAAAAACTGTTTTTT
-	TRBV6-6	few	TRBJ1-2	CASSYSKSKDGYTF	TGTGCCAGCAGTTACTCGAAAAGTAAGGATGGCTACACCTTC
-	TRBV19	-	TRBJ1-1	CASSSPRRGMNTEAFF	TGTGCCAGTAGTTCCCCCCGACGGGGGATGAACACTGAAGCTTTCTTT
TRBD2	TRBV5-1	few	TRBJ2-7	CASSFPLAGGTYEQYF	TGCGCCAGCAGCTTTCCCCTAGCGGGAGGCACCTACGAGCAGTACTTC
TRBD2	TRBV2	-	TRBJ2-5	CASISGGEETQYF	TGTGCCAGCATTAGCGGGGGGGAAGAGACCCAGTACTTC
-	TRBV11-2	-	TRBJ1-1	CASHGGVWTEAFF	TGTGCCTCGCATGGGGGAGTTTGGACTGAAGCTTTCTTT
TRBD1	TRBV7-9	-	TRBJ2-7	CASRRSQGTDEQYF	TGTGCCAGCAGACGGTCGCAAGGGACAGACGAGCAGTACTTC
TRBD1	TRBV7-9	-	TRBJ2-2	CASSLLGQGNTGELFF	TGTGCCAGCAGCTTATTGGGACAGGGGAACACCGGGGAGCTGTTTTTT
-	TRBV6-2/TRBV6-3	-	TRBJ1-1	CASSYGRVNTEAFF	TGTGCCAGCAGTTACGGTCGGGTGAACACTGAAGCTTTCTTT
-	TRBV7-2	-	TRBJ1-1	CASSLWPQRNTEAFF	TGTGCCAGCAGCTTATGGCCACAAAGGAACACTGAAGCTTTCTTT
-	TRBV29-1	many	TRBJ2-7	CSVGSYEQYF	TGCAGCGTTGGGAGCTACGAGCAGTACTTC
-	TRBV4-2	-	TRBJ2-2	CASSHAGTQNTGELFF	TGTGCCAGCAGCCATGCCGGGACGCAAAACACCGGGGAGCTGTTTTTT
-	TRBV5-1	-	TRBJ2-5	CASSPGRTNQETQYF	TGCGCCAGCAGCCCCGGGCGGACCAACCAAGAGACCCAGTACTTC
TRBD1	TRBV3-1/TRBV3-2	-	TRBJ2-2	CASSQKGANTGELFF	TGTGCCAGCAGCCAGAAGGGGGCCAACACCGGGGAGCTGTTTTTT
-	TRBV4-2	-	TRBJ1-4	CASSQFRANNEKLFF	TGTGCCAGCAGCCAGTTCCGGGCTAATAATGAAAAACTGTTTTTT
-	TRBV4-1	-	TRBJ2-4	CASSRGIEAGRAKNIQYF	TGCGCCAGCAGCCGAGGGATCGAAGCGGGCCGCGCCAAAAACATTCAGTACTTC
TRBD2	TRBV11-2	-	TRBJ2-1	CASSFTSGNYNEQFF	TGTGCCAGCAGCTTCACTAGCGGGAATTACAATGAGCAGTTCTTC
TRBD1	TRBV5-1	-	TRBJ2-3	CASSLARTGGRTDTQYF	TGCGCCAGCAGCTTGGCGCGGACAGGGGGCCGCACAGATACGCAGTATTTT
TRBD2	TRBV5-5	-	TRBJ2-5	CASDLAGVQETQYF	TGTGCCAGCGATCTAGCGGGAGTCCAAGAGACCCAGTACTTC
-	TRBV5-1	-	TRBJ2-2	CASRPLYLRTGELFF	TGCGCCAGCAGGCCCCTTTATCTACGCACCGGGGAGCTGTTTTTT
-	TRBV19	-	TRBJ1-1	CASSADLRAFF	TGTGCCAGTAGTGCGGACTTAAGGGCTTTCTTT
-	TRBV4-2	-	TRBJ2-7	CASSQVGTGGRYEQYF	TGTGCCAGCAGCCAAGTCGGAACGGGGGGCCGCTACGAGCAGTACTTC
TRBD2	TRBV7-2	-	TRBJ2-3	CASSPRLAGVTDTQYF	TGTGCCAGCAGCCCGCGACTAGCGGGAGTCACAGATACGCAGTATTTT
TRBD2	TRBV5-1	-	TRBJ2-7	CASSGLGSTGGANEQYF	TGCGCCAGCAGCGGCCTCGGGAGCACGGGGGGTGCCAACGAGCAGTACTTC
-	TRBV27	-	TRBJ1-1	CASSFSWGTEAFF	TGTGCCAGCAGTTTCTCGTGGGGCACTGAAGCTTTCTTT
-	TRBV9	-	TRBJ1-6	CASSVGSGYSPLHF	TGTGCCAGCAGCGTAGGGAGCGGGTATTCACCCCTCCACTTT
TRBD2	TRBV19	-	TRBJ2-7	CASSSDLAGGPFSYEQYF	TGTGCCAGTAGTTCCGATCTAGCGGGAGGGCCCTTCTCCTACGAGCAGTACTTC